The 23 T cell receptor beta chains listed next were all sequenced from one sample in a study of T cell clonotyping in hematopoietic cell transplantation. Time point of the sample: recipient sample about 28 days before transplant, after cytoreduction. Some clones are missing from TCRdb's copy, which holds only in-frame ones; the method was immunoSEQ multiplex PCR. The sample holds 25,000 to 35,000 clones, about 93% seen once. The sample here was peripheral blood mononuclear cells, taken before stem cell transplant. Every receptor here comes from a man aged 50-60 years with acute myeloid leukemia. Some clones in this sample may be carry-over from other donors' samples.

V and J are TRBV28 and TRBJ1-5; D is possibly TRBD1 (6 bases). Germline-derived CDR1 and CDR2 are MDHEN and SYDVKM. This CDR3 has 14 amino acids. V was cut by 7 bases and J by 1 base, with 11 bases left in between. DNA of the CDR3: TGTGCCAGCATTCCCGGGGGCAGCAATCAGCCCCAGCATTTT. Translating it yields CASIPGGSNQPQHF.

This clone was picked up a small number of times. The chain carries TRBV9 and TRBJ2-2; the D gene is possibly TRBD2 (5 bases). The CDR3 extends over 12 amino acids. V lost 6 bases and J lost 7, with 10 bases in between. Germline lookup yields CDR1 SGDLS and CDR2 YYNGEE. This CDR3 is CASNGGYGELFF. As DNA, the CDR3 is TGTGCCAGCAATGGAGGTTACGGGGAGCTGTTTTTT.

The rearrangement joins TRBV7-3 to TRBJ1-1, with 7 bases aligning to TRBD1. Germline loops: CDR1 SGHTA, CDR2 FQGTGA. CDR3 length: 14 residues. V gave up 2 bases and J gave up 0 bases; unmatched junction bases: 0. In nucleotides, the CDR3 is TGTGCCAGCAGCTTAGACAGGGTGAACACTGAAGCTTTCTTT. Translated: CASSLDRVNTEAFF.

The chain recombines TRBV28 with TRBJ1-2; 9 bases fit TRBD1. Germline V gene data show CDR1 as MDHEN and CDR2 as SYDVKM. The CDR3 runs 14 residues. The junction had 5 bases not matched to a gene; V was cut back by 7 bases and J by 2 bases. The CDR3 nucleotides read TGTGCCAGCACCAAACAGGGGGCGAACTATGGCTACACCTTC. Translated: CASTKQGANYGYTF.

V is TRBV27 and J is TRBJ2-2, with TRBD2 identical over 8 bases. V was clipped by 3 bases and J by 6 bases; unmatched bases: 9. CDR1 MNHEY and CDR2 SMNVEV come from the germline V gene (reference sequence). This CDR3 spans 16 amino acids. CDR3 amino acids: CASSFFIGGAAGELFF. The DNA for the CDR3 is TGTGCCAGCAGTTTCTTCATCGGGGGGGCAGCCGGGGAGCTGTTTTTT.

The rearrangement uses TRBV7-2 and TRBJ1-2; D ambiguous. Deletions cut 1 base from V and 1 base from J, with 7 bases between. Germline V lookup: CDR1 SGHTA, CDR2 FQGNSA. The CDR3 consists of 14 residues. The CDR3 DNA follows: TGTGCCAGCAGCTTAGAGCCTTATAACTATGGCTACACCTTC. Its translation is CASSLEPYNYGYTF.

The CDR3 nucleotides are TGTGCCAGTAGTATAGAAGGGGCGGACACTGAAGCTTTCTTT. This gives the protein CASSIEGADTEAFF. The chain joins TRBV19 to TRBJ1-1; weak D call: TRBD1 (5 bases). This CDR3 has 14 amino acids. Trimming left V 0 bases short and J 3 bases short, with 8 bases between. Germline V gene sequence: CDR1 LNHDA, CDR2 SQIVND (reference sequence). The full variable domain, completed using reference TRBV19 and TRBJ1-1, is DGGITQSPKYLFRKEGQNVTLSCEQNLNHDAMYWYRQDPGQGLRLIYYSQIVNDFQKGDIAEGYSVSREKKESFPLTVTSAQKNPTAFYLCASSIEGADTEAFFGQGTRLTVV.

The chain uses TRBV2 and TRBJ1-1, with TRBD1 as a possible D gene (5 bases). Germline loops: CDR1 SNHLY, CDR2 FYNNEI. V was clipped by 7 bases and J by 7 bases, with 22 bases between them. The CDR3 is 15 residues long. The CDR3 coding sequence is TGTGCCAGCAAGTTTCAAGGACACCTCGGCAATGAAGCTTTCTTT. This translates into CASKFQGHLGNEAFF.

This rearrangement joins TRBV28 to TRBJ2-7; 9 bases are shared with TRBD2. Germline loops: CDR1 MDHEN, CDR2 SYDVKM. The CDR3 consists of 13 residues. Germline trimming cut 10 bases from V and 0 bases from J; bases unmatched to any gene: 4. The CDR3 is CATSGKGSYEQYF. The CDR3 DNA reads TGTGCCACTAGCGGGAAAGGCTCCTACGAGCAGTACTTC. The whole variable domain, remainder taken from reference TRBV28 and TRBJ2-7, is DVKVTQSSRYLVKRTGEKVFLECVQDMDHENMFWYRQDPGLGLRLIYFSYDVKMKEKGDIPEGYSVSREKKERFSLILESASTNQTSMYLCATSGKGSYEQYFGPGTRLTVT.

This clone came up once. This chain joins TRBV30 and TRBJ2-3; a possible D gene is TRBD2 (6 bases). The germline V and J ends were trimmed by 3 bases and 4 bases, with 14 bases remaining between them. CDR3 length equals 14 residues. Germline CDR1 and CDR2: GTSNPN and SVGIG (reference sequence). The CDR3 reads CAWSPGPGADTQYF. DNA for the CDR3: TGTGCCTGGAGCCCCGGTCCGGGGGCAGATACGCAGTATTTT.

The rearrangement uses TRBV7-9 and TRBJ2-7; unclear D gene. Germline CDR1 and CDR2: SEHNR and FQNEAQ (reference sequence). Trimming removed 1 base from V and 6 bases from J, with 7 bases in between. CDR3 length: 12 amino acids. The DNA for the CDR3 is TGTGCCAGCAGCTTAGGGGCTTTCGAGCAGTACTTC. This codes for CASSLGAFEQYF.

The chain employs TRBV27 and TRBJ2-7, with D possibly matching TRBD1 (6 bases). V was pared by 5 bases and J by 2 bases, with 16 bases between. The CDR3 runs to 15 residues. From germline, CDR1 is MNHEY and CDR2 SMNVEV (reference sequence). The CDR3 DNA is TGTGCCAGCAGTCCATCCGGGACACTCACCTACGAGCAGTACTTC. It is translated as CASSPSGTLTYEQYF.

This chain's CDR3 is CATSRDLDRGNSPLHF. The CDR3 DNA reads TGTGCCACCAGCAGGGATTTGGACAGGGGAAATTCACCCCTCCACTTT. The chain links TRBV15 to TRBJ1-6, with TRBD1 matching 9 bases. Germline V CDR1 and CDR2: LNHNV, YYDKDF (reference sequence). V gave up 3 bases and J gave up 7 bases; unmatched junction bases: 7. This CDR3 is built from 16 residues. The full variable domain, its missing parts supplied by reference TRBV15 and TRBJ1-6, is DAMVIQNPRYQVTQFGKPVTLSCSQTLNHNVMYWYQQKSSQAPKLLFHYYDKDFNNEADTPDNFQSRRPNTSFCFLDIRSPGLGDTAMYLCATSRDLDRGNSPLHFGNGTRLTVT.

J is TRBJ2-1 and V is TRBV10-2; 7 nucleotides align to TRBD2. CDR3 length: 16 residues. Germline-derived CDR1 and CDR2 are WSHSY and SAAADI. V was pared by 4 bases and J by 4 bases, with 10 bases of the junction left unmatched. CDR3 region: CASSASAGGGYNEQFF. The CDR3 DNA reads as TGCGCCAGCAGTGCCAGTGCGGGCGGGGGTTACAATGAGCAGTTCTTC.

J is TRBJ1-5 and V is TRBV4-1; unclear D gene. Germline V gene lookup returns CDR1 MGHRA and CDR2 YSYEKL. Deletions cut 4 bases from V and 3 bases from J, with 16 bases between. CDR3 length equals 16 residues. CDR3 nucleotide sequence: TGCGCCAGCAGCCCCGAGGTAGGACTGAACAATCAGCCCCAGCATTTT. Translated, it gives CASSPEVGLNNQPQHF.

V usage is TRBV11-3 and J usage is TRBJ2-7, with 8 positions matching TRBD1. J gave up 4 bases and V 3 bases, and 8 bases lay outside the gene matches. The CDR3 length is 15 residues. Germline loops: CDR1 SGHNT, CDR2 YENEEA. The DNA for the CDR3 is TGTGCCAGCAGCTTGCTCGGGACAGGAGAGTACGAGCAGTACTTC. Translation gives CASSLLGTGEYEQYF.

The rearrangement joins TRBV5-1 to TRBJ2-5; 9 bases agree with TRBD1. The CDR3 contains 15 residues. Trimming at V came to 4 bases and at J to 1 base, leaving 5 bases not matched to a gene. The germline V gene encodes CDR1 SGHRS and CDR2 YFSETQ. CDR3 bases: TGCGCCAGCAGCAAACAGGGGGCCTTCCAAGAGACCCAGTACTTC. Its translation: CASSKQGAFQETQYF.

This clone showed up just a few times. This chain uses TRBV6-1 with TRBJ1-1; D is uncertain. CDR1 and CDR2 from the germline V gene are MNHNS and SASEGT. V was shortened by 5 bases and J by 2 bases, with 12 bases between the two germline ends. This CDR3 spans 14 amino acids. The CDR3 sequence: CASSLGFSNTEAFF. The DNA for the CDR3 is TGTGCCAGCAGTCTAGGATTTTCCAACACTGAAGCTTTCTTT.

The CDR3 region is CASSSADGRGWGQYF. The CDR3 coding sequence is TGTGCCAGCAGCTCGGCAGACGGCCGGGGATGGGGGCAGTATTTT. The chain employs TRBV7-9 and TRBJ2-3; D is perhaps TRBD2 (5 bases). Per germline, CDR1 SEHNR and CDR2 FQNEAQ (reference sequence). The CDR3 totals 15 residues. Trimming stripped 4 bases from V and 11 bases from J, with 22 bases between.

J is TRBJ2-5 and V is TRBV14, with D uncertain. V shed 1 base and J shed 7 bases, with 10 bases lying between them. This CDR3 is 13 amino acids long. Per germline, CDR1 SGHDN and CDR2 FVKESK. CDR3 loop: CASSQVGLGTQYF. CDR3 nucleotide sequence: TGTGCCAGCAGCCAAGTGGGCCTGGGGACCCAGTACTTC.

The chain employs TRBV19 and TRBJ1-5; D unclear. The V end was cut by 3 bases, the J end by 4 bases, with 4 bases between. This CDR3 has 12 amino acids. Germline V gene lookup returns CDR1 LNHDA and CDR2 SQIVND (reference sequence). The DNA for the CDR3 is TGTGCCAGTAGTATCGGGAATCAGCCCCAGCATTTT. Translating it yields CASSIGNQPQHF.

The chain employs TRBV7-9 and TRBJ1-2, with D perhaps matching TRBD1 (5 bases). The germline gives CDR1 SEHNR, CDR2 FQNEAQ (reference sequence). The V end was cut by 5 bases, the J end by 4 bases, with 11 bases between. The CDR3 spans 13 residues. The CDR3 protein is CASSQGLLYGYTF. The DNA for the CDR3 is TGTGCCAGCAGCCAGGGACTACTCTATGGCTACACCTTC. Based on the CDR3 plus reference TRBV7-9 and TRBJ1-2, the full variable domain is DTGVSQNPRHKITKRGQNVTFRCDPISEHNRLYWYRQTLGQGPEFLTYFQNEAQLEKSRLLSDRFSAERPKGSFSTLEIQRTEQGDSAMYLCASSQGLLYGYTFGSGTRLTVV.

This chain joins TRBV5-6 and TRBJ2-5; D remains ambiguous. The CDR3 is made up of 13 amino acids. Per germline, CDR1 SGHDT and CDR2 YYEEEE. V was clipped by 1 base and J by 7 bases, with 11 bases between them. As DNA, the CDR3 is TGTGCCAGCAGCTTGAGCCCAATCGGGACCCAGTACTTC. Translating gives CASSLSPIGTQYF.